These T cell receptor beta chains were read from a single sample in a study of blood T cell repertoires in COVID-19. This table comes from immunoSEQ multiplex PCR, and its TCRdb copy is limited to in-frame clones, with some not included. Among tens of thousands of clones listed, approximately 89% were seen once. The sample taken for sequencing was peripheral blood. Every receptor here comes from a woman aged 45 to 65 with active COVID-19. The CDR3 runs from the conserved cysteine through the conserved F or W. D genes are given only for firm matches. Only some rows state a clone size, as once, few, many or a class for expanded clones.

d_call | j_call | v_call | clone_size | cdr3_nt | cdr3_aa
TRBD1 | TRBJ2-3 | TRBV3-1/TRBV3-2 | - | TGTGCCAGCAGCCGGAGACAGGGTTTTTCACTCACAGATACGCAGTATTTT | CASSRRQGFSLTDTQYF
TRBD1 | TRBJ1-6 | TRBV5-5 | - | TGTGCCAGCAGCCCCATGGAGGGGGCGGCCTCACCCCTCCACTTT | CASSPMEGAASPLHF
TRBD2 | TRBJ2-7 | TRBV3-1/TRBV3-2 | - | TGTGCCAGCAGCCTTCCTGAGACTAGCGGTAGCTCCTACGAGCAGTACTTC | CASSLPETSGSSYEQYF
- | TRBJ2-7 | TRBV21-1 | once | TGTGCCAGCCTATCCTACGAGCAGTACTTC | CASLSYEQYF
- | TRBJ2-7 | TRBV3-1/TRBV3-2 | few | TGTGCCAGCAGCCAAGCTAACTCCGGTGGCTACGAGCAGTACTTC | CASSQANSGGYEQYF
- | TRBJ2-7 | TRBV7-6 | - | TGTGCCAGCAGCCCGGACCCTAGCCCCTCCTACGAGCAGTACTTC | CASSPDPSPSYEQYF
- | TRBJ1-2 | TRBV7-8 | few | TGTGCCAGCAGCTCCCGGACAGAGCGGGGCTACACCTTC | CASSSRTERGYTF
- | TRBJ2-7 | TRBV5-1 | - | TGCGCCAGCAGCTTGGACAGGGCCCAGTACGAGCAGTACTTC | CASSLDRAQYEQYF
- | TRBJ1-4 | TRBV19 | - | TGTGCCAGTAGGATGCAAGCGGGGGCTAATGAAAAACTGTTTTTT | CASRMQAGANEKLFF
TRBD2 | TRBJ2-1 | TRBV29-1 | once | TGCAGCGTCACGATACTAGCGGCCTATTACAATGAGCAGTTCTTC | CSVTILAAYYNEQFF